These T cell receptor beta chains were read from a single sample in a study of OX40 agonist ivuxolimab in advanced cancers. The repertoire was sequenced with immunoSEQ multiplex PCR; TCRdb's copy has only in-frame clones and lacks some. This repertoire shows about 73,000 clones, more than 80% found once; its top ten account for approximately 0.5%. The starting material was CD4+ or CD8+ T cells sorted from blood, obtained in a trial of the OX40 agonist ivuxolimab. Receptors were obtained from an adult with an advanced solid tumor such as melanoma, head and neck, liver or kidney cancer. Both conserved end residues are part of each CDR3. D genes are given only for firm matches. Size is omitted from some rows. Given values are once, few, many or a class for expanded clones.

d_gene	j_gene	v_gene	abundance	len	CDR3aa	CDR3nt
TRBD1	TRBJ2-4	TRBV7-9	few	12	CASRDRKNIQYF	TGTGCCAGCCGGGACAGGAAAAACATTCAGTACTTC
TRBD1	TRBJ1-1	TRBV10-3	-	14	CAITPTGMSTEAFF	TGTGCCATCACCCCGACAGGGATGAGCACTGAAGCTTTCTTT
-	TRBJ1-5	TRBV7-9	-	17	CASSLGWDAGSNQPQHF	TGTGCCAGCAGCTTAGGGTGGGACGCTGGTAGCAATCAGCCCCAGCATTTT
TRBD2	TRBJ2-1	TRBV25-1	-	15	CASRGLDASYNEQFF	TGTGCCAGCAGGGGACTAGACGCCTCCTACAATGAGCAGTTCTTC
-	TRBJ1-5	TRBV14	-	13	CASSQDSVQPQHF	TGTGCCAGCAGCCAAGATTCGGTTCAGCCCCAGCATTTT
-	TRBJ1-5	TRBV5-5	-	13	CASSLQGDYPQHF	TGTGCCAGCAGCTTGCAAGGGGATTACCCCCAGCATTTT
-	TRBJ1-6	TRBV14	-	14	CASRPTSYNSPLHF	TGTGCCAGCAGACCGACAAGCTATAATTCACCCCTCCACTTT
TRBD1	TRBJ1-2	TRBV7-3	few	16	CASSATGTGESYGYTF	TGTGCCAGCAGCGCCACCGGGACAGGGGAATCCTATGGCTACACCTTC
TRBD1	TRBJ2-2	TRBV15	-	14	CATSFTGETGELFF	TGTGCCACCAGCTTTACAGGGGAAACCGGGGAGCTGTTTTTT
TRBD1	TRBJ1-1	TRBV11-2	-	17	CASSRPSGQGFYTEAFF	TGTGCCAGCAGCCGCCCGTCGGGACAGGGGTTTTACACTGAAGCTTTCTTT
TRBD1	TRBJ2-5	TRBV28	-	16	CASTPGTGFRGETQYF	TGTGCCAGCACCCCCGGGACAGGGTTTCGTGGAGAGACCCAGTACTTC
-	TRBJ2-2	TRBV19	-	12	CASSPQGGELFF	TGTGCCAGTAGCCCCCAGGGTGGGGAGCTGTTTTTT
-	TRBJ1-1	TRBV5-1	once	14	CASSYGGGNTEAFF	TGCGCCAGCAGTTATGGGGGCGGAAACACTGAAGCTTTCTTT
TRBD1	TRBJ2-1	TRBV28	-	12	CASRRQGGEQFF	TGTGCCAGCAGAAGACAGGGGGGCGAGCAGTTCTTC
TRBD1	TRBJ2-3	TRBV11-2	-	15	CASRRPGTGTDTQYF	TGTGCCAGCAGAAGACCCGGGACAGGTACAGATACGCAGTATTTT
-	TRBJ2-2	TRBV4-3	-	16	CASSQEVTGRAGELFF	TGCGCCAGCAGCCAAGAGGTTACAGGACGGGCCGGGGAGCTGTTTTTT
TRBD2	TRBJ2-2	TRBV6-6	once	16	CASRKSGRGEAGELFF	TGTGCCAGCAGGAAGAGCGGGAGAGGGGAAGCCGGGGAGCTGTTTTTT
-	TRBJ2-1	TRBV28	once	15	CASSEPGRGDNEQFF	TGTGCCAGCAGTGAGCCGGGACGGGGTGACAATGAGCAGTTCTTC
TRBD2	TRBJ2-1	TRBV7-9	-	17	CASRLTSGSSSYNEQFF	TGTGCCAGCAGGCTAACTAGCGGGAGTTCCTCCTACAATGAGCAGTTCTTC
-	TRBJ1-1	TRBV7-2	-	14	CASSSIPGGTEAFF	TGTGCCAGCAGCTCTATCCCTGGCGGCACTGAAGCTTTCTTT
-	TRBJ2-7	TRBV29-1	-	13	CSVEGGRRYEQYF	TGCAGCGTTGAAGGGGGGCGCCGCTACGAGCAGTACTTC
-	TRBJ2-3	TRBV6-5	-	13	CASSFGQTDTQYF	TGTGCCAGCAGTTTCGGACAGACAGATACGCAGTATTTT
-	TRBJ1-3	TRBV7-9	-	19	CASSLTTHRATGTGNTIYF	TGTGCCAGCAGCCTGACTACTCACAGGGCCACGGGCACTGGAAACACCATATATTTT
TRBD1	TRBJ1-5	TRBV4-1	-	14	CATRKTGAGQPQHF	TGCGCCACCCGAAAGACAGGGGCTGGGCAGCCCCAGCATTTT
TRBD1	TRBJ1-2	TRBV7-2	-	15	CASSLEARGNYGYTF	TGTGCCAGCAGCTTAGAGGCCAGGGGGAACTATGGCTACACCTTC
-	TRBJ2-3	TRBV11-2	-	15	CASSFRDLGGDTQYF	TGTGCCAGCAGCTTCCGGGACTTAGGTGGAGATACGCAGTATTTT
TRBD2	TRBJ2-1	TRBV30	-	15	CAWRARGLGANEQFF	TGTGCCTGGAGGGCCCGAGGACTAGGGGCCAATGAGCAGTTCTTC
-	TRBJ1-5	TRBV7-2	-	12	CASSFSNQPQHF	TGTGCCAGCAGCTTTTCCAATCAGCCCCAGCATTTT
-	TRBJ2-5	TRBV25-1	-	13	CASSEYRGETQYF	TGTGCCAGCAGTGAATACCGGGGGGAGACCCAGTACTTC
-	TRBJ2-2	TRBV28	few	15	CAIPSGGGGTGELFF	TGTGCCATCCCTAGCGGAGGGGGAGGGACCGGGGAGCTGTTTTTT
-	TRBJ2-2	TRBV9	-	16	CASSVIGVAVTGELFF	TGTGCCAGCAGCGTTATCGGAGTAGCGGTCACCGGGGAGCTGTTTTTT
TRBD2	TRBJ2-1	TRBV7-3	-	18	CASSLFNPLAGGKNEQFF	TGTGCCAGCAGCCTTTTTAACCCTCTAGCGGGAGGCAAGAATGAGCAGTTCTTC
-	TRBJ2-7	TRBV11-2	-	12	CASSILGTEQYF	TGTGCCAGCAGCATACTAGGGACAGAGCAGTACTTC
TRBD1	TRBJ1-2	TRBV28	few	14	CASRRDRTWGGYTF	TGTGCCAGCAGGCGGGACAGAACCTGGGGTGGCTACACCTTC
-	TRBJ1-4	TRBV4-3	-	14	CASSQTEVNEKLFF	TGCGCCAGCAGCCAAACAGAAGTCAATGAAAAACTGTTTTTT
-	TRBJ2-7	TRBV7-3	-	14	CASSPGTSVDEQYF	TGTGCCAGCAGTCCCGGGACTTCAGTTGACGAGCAGTACTTC
-	TRBJ2-2	TRBV9	-	15	CASSVVGSANGELFF	TGTGCCAGCAGCGTAGTTGGTAGCGCAAACGGGGAGCTGTTTTTT
-	TRBJ2-2	TRBV6-4	-	12	CASSGSAGELFF	TGTGCCAGCAGTGGGTCGGCCGGGGAGCTGTTTTTT
-	TRBJ2-7	TRBV11-2	-	12	CASSSLIYEQYF	TGTGCCAGCAGCTCCCTAATCTACGAGCAGTACTTC
-	TRBJ2-5	TRBV5-1	few	15	CASSLVGGFRETQYF	TGCGCCAGCAGCTTGGTGGGGGGATTCCGGGAGACCCAGTACTTC
-	TRBJ2-5	TRBV9	few	16	CASSSPGVRVQETQYF	TGTGCCAGCAGCTCGCCCGGTGTGCGGGTCCAAGAGACCCAGTACTTC
-	TRBJ2-3	TRBV12-5	-	15	CASGLGAASTDTQYF	TGTGCTAGTGGTTTAGGAGCGGCTAGCACAGATACGCAGTATTTT
TRBD2	TRBJ2-1	TRBV2	-	14	CASRTAGGYNEQFF	TGTGCCAGCCGGACGGCGGGAGGTTACAATGAGCAGTTCTTC
-	TRBJ1-1	TRBV6-6	once	16	CASSASLGRRDTEAFF	TGTGCCAGCAGTGCCTCACTGGGGCGCCGAGACACTGAAGCTTTCTTT
-	TRBJ2-6	TRBV19	-	14	CASSNQPGANVLTF	TGTGCCAGTAGTAACCAACCTGGGGCCAACGTCCTGACTTTC